This note documents a single T cell receptor beta chain sequence. What it recognizes is unknown. Per germline, CDR1 MNHEY and CDR2 SVGAGI. V was trimmed by 0 bases and J by 1 base, leaving 9 bases between them. The CDR3 consists of 15 residues. This entry comes from a study of memory CD4+ T cells and cytomegalovirus serostatus. General observations from the study: The CMV-associated TCR signature appears largely within the CD4+ memory repertoire.

The sort gate was single viable CD3+CD4+CD8-CD45RO+ cells for memory CD4+ T cells. Serostatus was set by detecting CMV pp150, pp28, p38, p52 IgG. Assay: immunoSEQ multiplex PCR; the TCRdb copy retains only in-frame clones and omits some. The sample has 65,000 to 95,000 clones; around 80% are singletons. The sample was memory CD4+ T cells from blood. The chain carries TRBV6-5 and TRBJ1-1; D gene uncertain. The source of this sequence is an adult in good health and CMV-seronegative. In DNA, the CDR3 is TGTGCCAGCAGTTACTCTTCAGGCTGGAACACTGAAGCTTTCTTT. This translates into CASSYSSGWNTEAFF.